The 31 T cell receptor beta chains presented below share a single source sample, sequenced in a study of blood T cell repertoires in COVID-19. Sequencing used immunoSEQ multiplex PCR; TCRdb keeps in-frame clones, though not all of them. The table lists 200,000 to 300,000 clones, 87% of them singletons. The specimen sequenced was PBMCs or T cells enriched from blood (not recorded which). The receptors here all came from a woman aged 25-40 years with acute COVID-19.

The chain couples TRBV29-1 to TRBJ2-2; 7 bases align to TRBD1. V trimming: 4 bases; J trimming: 5 bases; junction bases outside the gene matches: 4. Per germline, CDR1 SQVTM and CDR2 ANQGSEA. The length of the CDR3 is 13 residues. CDR3 residues: CSVGQGPTGELFF. CDR3 nucleotide sequence: TGCAGCGTTGGACAGGGTCCGACCGGGGAGCTGTTTTTT.

The chain carries TRBV10-3 and TRBJ1-6; no firm D call. Germline CDR1 reads ENHRY; CDR2 reads SYGVKD. Trimming left V 10 bases short and J 0 bases short, with 13 bases between. This CDR3 region has 15 residues. The CDR3 DNA is TGTGCCACCGGCGGGGAGGGCTCCTATAATTCACCCCTCCACTTT. Residues: CATGGEGSYNSPLHF.

This clone is a singleton in its sample. The genes are TRBV4-1 and TRBJ2-1; 9 nucleotides match TRBD2. The V gene's germline CDR1 is MGHRA and CDR2 YSYEKL. This CDR3 region has 16 residues. Losses at the gene ends were 0 bases for V and 4 bases for J; bases not matched to a gene: 4. The CDR3 sequence: CASSQDRAGGYNEQFF. CDR3 sequence (DNA): TGCGCCAGCAGCCAAGATCGGGCGGGGGGGTACAATGAGCAGTTCTTC.

The CDR3: CASSEPGFYEQYF. CDR3 nucleotides: TGTGCCAGCAGTGAGCCCGGGTTCTACGAGCAGTACTTC. The genes are TRBV2 and TRBJ2-7; D unclear. The CDR3 has 13 amino acids. Germline CDR1 is SNHLY and CDR2 is FYNNEI. V dropped 3 bases and J dropped 3 bases, with 9 bases sitting between them. Full variable domain (outside the CDR3, taken from reference TRBV2 and TRBJ2-7): EPEVTQTPSHQVTQMGQEVILRCVPISNHLYFYWYRQILGQKVEFLVSFYNNEISEKSEIFDDQFSVERPDGSNFTLKIRSTKLEDSAMYFCASSEPGFYEQYFGPGTRLTVT.

This clone has a handful of counts. The gene calls are TRBV5-1 and TRBJ1-1, with TRBD1 matching over 9 bases. J gave up 3 bases and V 0 bases, and 6 bases lay outside the gene matches. The CDR3 is 16 amino acids. From germline, CDR1 is SGHRS and CDR2 YFSETQ. CDR3 DNA sequence: TGCGCCAGCAGCTTGGGACAGGGGGTTGTAGACACTGAAGCTTTCTTT. Translating gives CASSLGQGVVDTEAFF.

The chain combines TRBV1 with TRBJ1-4; TRBD1, as called in the table, went unchecked against the DNA. TRBV1 is an annotated pseudogene. The CDR3 sequence is 20 residues long. CDR3 residues: CTSSQGPGQGAPPTNEKLFF. Written as DNA, the CDR3 is TGCACCAGCAGCCAAGGACCGGGACAGGGGGCCCCCCCAACTAATGAAAAACTGTTTTTT.

This chain joins TRBV5-1 and TRBJ1-3; D might be TRBD1 (5 bases). Trimming took 4 bases from V and 0 from J, leaving 20 bases between them. CDR1 is SGHRS and CDR2 is YFSETQ in the germline V gene. The CDR3 runs to 18 residues. CDR3 loop: CASSGGGTSSFSGNTIYF. Here the CDR3 DNA reads TGCGCCAGCAGCGGCGGGGGGACTTCCTCGTTCTCTGGAAACACCATATATTTT.

The V gene is TRBV29-1, the J gene TRBJ2-2, with 7 bases lining up with TRBD1. V lost 6 bases, J lost 3 bases, and 10 bases stayed unmatched. The CDR3 covers 15 residues. CDR1 is SQVTM, CDR2 ANQGSEA, per germline. CDR3 residues: CSVRESGQHTGELFF. CDR3 coding DNA: TGCAGCGTCAGGGAGTCGGGACAGCACACCGGGGAGCTGTTTTTT.

The rearrangement joins TRBV13 to TRBJ1-3; D not certain. The CDR3 consists of 14 residues. V dropped 5 bases and J dropped 5 bases, with 13 bases sitting between them. Per germline, CDR1 PRHDT and CDR2 FYEKMQ (reference sequence). The CDR3: CASSASRSRNTIYF. Here the CDR3 DNA reads TGTGCCAGCAGCGCCTCACGGTCTAGAAACACCATATATTTT.

The V gene is TRBV2, the J gene TRBJ2-2, with D tentatively TRBD2 (6 bases). The germline CDR1 and CDR2 sequences are SNHLY and FYNNEI. The CDR3 is made up of 14 amino acids. V lost 4 bases and J 5 bases, leaving 11 bases between the germline ends. The CDR3 DNA sequence: TGTGCCAGCAGTGTTATAGGGACTACCGGGGAGCTGTTTTTT. Its protein product is CASSVIGTTGELFF.

This clone was observed a single time. The genes are TRBV5-6 and TRBJ1-2; 8 bases are a match to TRBD1. CDR1 is SGHDT and CDR2 is YYEEEE in the germline V gene. Losses at the gene ends were 4 bases for V and 8 bases for J; bases not matched to a gene: 7. CDR3 length equals 13 residues. The CDR3 region is CASSPDRVGGYTF. CDR3 sequence (DNA): TGTGCCAGCAGCCCGGACAGGGTGGGAGGCTACACCTTC. The full variable domain, completed using reference TRBV5-6 and TRBJ1-2, is DAGVTQSPTHLIKTRGQQVTLRCSPKSGHDTVSWYQQALGQGPQFIFQYYEEEERQRGNFPDRFSGHQFPNYSSELNVNALLLGDSALYLCASSPDRVGGYTFGSGTRLTVV.

The V call is TRBV12-5, the J call TRBJ1-6; possible D gene TRBD1, 6 bases. Trimming took 6 bases from V and 0 from J, leaving 18 bases between them. Germline CDR1 and CDR2: LGHNT and FRNRAP. CDR3 length equals 18 residues. This CDR3 is CASGYDRLGSSYNSPLHF. As DNA, the CDR3 is TGTGCTAGTGGCTACGACAGGCTAGGGAGCTCCTATAATTCACCCCTCCACTTT.

This clone was counted once. The V and J genes are TRBV11-2 and TRBJ2-2, with D tentatively TRBD2 (5 bases). With 4 bases removed from V and 1 base from J, the gap between germline ends came to 7 bases. The CDR3 has 14 amino acids. Germline CDR1 and CDR2: SGHAT and FQNNGV. The DNA for the CDR3 is TGTGCCAGCAGCTCCGGAGGGAACACCGGGGAGCTGTTTTTT. It is translated as CASSSGGNTGELFF.

The CDR3 region has the DNA TGCGCCAGCAGGGGGACAGGGGGTTTTGAAGCTTTCTTT. It yields the protein CASRGTGGFEAFF. The V call is TRBV4-1, the J call TRBJ1-1; 11 bases are a match to TRBD1. CDR1 is MGHRA, CDR2 YSYEKL, per germline. The CDR3 totals 13 residues. The J segment lost 7 bases and the V segment lost 6 bases, leaving 4 bases of the junction unmatched.

The chain links TRBV6-5 to TRBJ1-6; 10 bases map to TRBD1. Germline loops: CDR1 MNHEY, CDR2 SVGAGI. The CDR3 length is 15 residues. V lost 2 bases to trimming and J lost 5 bases; unmatched junction nucleotides: 0. The CDR3 DNA reads TGTGCCAGCAGTTACGGACAGGGGGATAATTCACCCCTCCACTTT. This gives the protein CASSYGQGDNSPLHF.

This chain connects TRBV6-1 to TRBJ2-3; D is perhaps TRBD1 (5 bases). V dropped 2 bases and J dropped 2 bases, with 20 bases sitting between them. This CDR3 has 18 amino acids. CDR1 is MNHNS, CDR2 SASEGT, per germline. CDR3 region: CASSEIWTKTYDTDTQYF. In DNA form, the CDR3 reads TGTGCCAGCAGTGAAATCTGGACAAAGACTTACGACACAGATACGCAGTATTTT.

The V and J genes are TRBV19 and TRBJ2-7, with D tentatively TRBD2 (6 bases). CDR1 and CDR2 from the germline V gene are LNHDA and SQIVND (reference sequence). This CDR3 region has 13 residues. The V end was cut by 5 bases, the J end by 3 bases, with 11 bases between. This CDR3 reads CASSGGLYYEQYF. As DNA, the CDR3 is TGTGCCAGTAGTGGGGGACTGTACTACGAGCAGTACTTC.

In the case of this clone: Other DNA sequences from this sample encode an identical CDR3 as well. In DNA, the CDR3 is TGTGCCAGCTCACCCACGGACAGGGGGTATGGCTACACCTTC. This gives the protein CASSPTDRGYGYTF. The chain joins TRBV18 to TRBJ1-2; 10 nucleotides line up with TRBD1. This CDR3 contains 14 residues. Germline trimming cut 3 bases from V and 5 bases from J; bases unmatched to any gene: 3. Germline V gives CDR1 KGHSH, CDR2 LQKENI.

This chain connects TRBV19 to TRBJ1-5; 10 positions agree with TRBD1. V trimming: 6 bases; J trimming: 6 bases; junction bases outside the gene matches: 5. CDR1 and CDR2 from the germline V gene are LNHDA and SQIVND (reference sequence). CDR3 size: 14 residues. The CDR3 region is CASRTGGAVQPQHF. CDR3 in DNA: TGTGCCAGTAGGACAGGGGGCGCGGTTCAGCCCCAGCATTTT.

The chain uses TRBV7-9 and TRBJ1-1; 7 nucleotides match TRBD1. This CDR3 comprises 14 residues. V lost 2 bases to trimming and J lost 1 base; unmatched junction nucleotides: 1. Germline V gene data show CDR1 as SEHNR and CDR2 as FQNEAQ (reference sequence). The CDR3 bases are TGTGCCAGCAGCTTACGACAGGGGAACACTGAAGCTTTCTTT. Its translation: CASSLRQGNTEAFF.

In this sample, this clone turned up once. The J gene is TRBJ1-2, the V gene TRBV12-3 or TRBV12-4; D ambiguous. There are 13 residues in the CDR3. With 6 bases removed from V and 3 bases from J, the gap between germline ends came to 11 bases. The CDR3 region has the DNA TGTGCCAGCAGATCCCAGGTTGACTATGGCTACACCTTC. Protein sequence: CASRSQVDYGYTF.

This chain connects TRBV19 to TRBJ2-5; 8 bases are shared with TRBD2. The germline V gene has CDR1 LNHDA and CDR2 SQIVND (reference sequence). CDR3 length equals 13 residues. V lost 6 bases, J lost 7 bases, and 7 bases stayed unmatched. In DNA, the CDR3 is TGTGCCAGTAGCGGGGGACTAGGTGGGACCCAGTACTTC. As protein: CASSGGLGGTQYF.

The rearrangement links TRBV6-4 to TRBJ1-1; D ambiguous. Germline assignment: CDR1 MRHNA and CDR2 SNTAGT. The CDR3 loop spans 13 amino acids. Between the trimmed V and J ends, which lost 2 bases and 2 bases, there was a span of 6 bases. The CDR3 loop reads CASSDTVNTEAFF. CDR3 nucleotides: TGTGCCAGCAGTGACACTGTAAACACTGAAGCTTTCTTT.

The rearrangement uses TRBV4-1 and TRBJ2-1; D gene uncertain. Germline CDR1 is MGHRA and CDR2 is YSYEKL. Between the trimmed V and J ends, which lost 2 bases and 4 bases, there was a span of 3 bases. The CDR3 sequence is 12 residues long. This CDR3 reads CASSQLYNEQFF. Here the CDR3 DNA reads TGCGCCAGCAGCCAATTATACAATGAGCAGTTCTTC.

This chain uses TRBV4-3 with TRBJ1-4; D is unclear. The germline V gene encodes CDR1 LGHNA and CDR2 YSLEER. V was trimmed by 4 bases and J by 14 bases, leaving 14 bases between them. The CDR3 loop spans 12 amino acids. The CDR3 is CASSREPSRLFF. CDR3 nucleotide sequence: TGCGCCAGCAGCCGAGAACCGTCTCGGCTGTTTTTT.

A note on this clone: At one boundary the junction diverges from the germline segment, which might be a read error. V is TRBV9 and J is TRBJ1-3, with TRBD1 matching 7 bases. The CDR3 consists of 17 residues. From germline, CDR1 is SGDLS and CDR2 YYNGEE. Written as DNA, the CDR3 is TGTGCCAGCAGCGAATCAACAGGGACAGATCAGGGAATCACCATATATTTT. Encoded protein: CASSESTGTDQGITIYF.

The gene calls are TRBV9 and TRBJ1-2, with a possible D match to TRBD1 (5 bases). V lost 3 bases, J lost 8 bases, and 14 bases lay in between. The CDR3 runs to 13 residues. From germline, CDR1 is SGDLS and CDR2 YYNGEE. CDR3 nucleotides: TGTGCCAGCAGCGCTTCCAAGGGGCGAGGCTACACCTTC. Encoded protein: CASSASKGRGYTF.

The chain recombines TRBV12-5 with TRBJ2-3; no clear D gene. The germline V gene encodes CDR1 LGHNT and CDR2 FRNRAP. Deletions cut 2 bases from V and 0 bases from J, with 6 bases between. The CDR3 is made up of 14 amino acids. The CDR3 loop is CASGLFPSTDTQYF. DNA for the CDR3: TGTGCTAGTGGTTTGTTCCCTAGCACAGATACGCAGTATTTT.

The rearrangement uses TRBV5-1 and TRBJ2-1, with TRBD1 identical over 9 bases. This CDR3 contains 16 residues. J lost 3 bases, V lost 4 bases, and 8 bases had no gene match. Germline lookup yields CDR1 SGHRS and CDR2 YFSETQ. CDR3 protein: CASSRTGTGSYNEQFF. CDR3 nucleotides: TGCGCCAGCAGCCGTACCGGGACAGGGAGCTACAATGAGCAGTTCTTC.

The chain is built from TRBV14 and TRBJ1-1; D gene ambiguous. Trimming removed 0 bases at V and 1 base at J, with 27 bases between. Germline V gene lookup returns CDR1 SGHDN and CDR2 FVKESK. CDR3 length equals 21 residues. The chain's CDR3 is CASSQDFTPLKGGRGNTEAFF. The CDR3 DNA follows: TGTGCCAGCAGCCAAGATTTTACGCCCCTCAAGGGAGGGCGCGGGAACACTGAAGCTTTCTTT.

This rearrangement joins TRBV11-2 to TRBJ1-5; D gene ambiguous. The germline V gene has CDR1 SGHAT and CDR2 FQNNGV. Trimming took 5 bases from V and 4 from J, leaving 9 bases between them. The CDR3 covers 13 residues. The CDR3 region has the DNA TGTGCCAGCAGCCCTACAGCAAATCAGCCCCAGCATTTT. It is translated as CASSPTANQPQHF.